What follows are 4 T cell receptor beta chains derived from one specimen sequenced in a study of T-cell memory formation after mild COVID-19. TCRdb analysed the 5' RACE reads with MiXCR anew, one entry per CDR3 protein. The sample yields 150,000 to 200,000 distinct CDR3 sequences, approximately 10% seen once. Sample: PBMCs or a T cell subset sorted from them (not recorded which). All receptors derive from a man aged 18 to 29 who had mild COVID-19 (a few samples of this study predate the infection). Cell type and time point are not known.

This clonotype was counted a few times. This chain links TRBV5-1 with TRBJ2-2; the D is unclear. This CDR3 has 14 residues. The germline gives CDR1 SGHRS, CDR2 YFSETQ. V dropped 0 bases and J dropped 2 bases, with 5 bases sitting between them. CDR3 DNA sequence: TGCGCCAGCAGCTTGGGGGTTAACACCGGGGAGCTGTTTTTT. This translates into CASSLGVNTGELFF.

The rearrangement uses TRBV7-6 and TRBJ2-4; D may correspond to TRBD1 or TRBD2 (5 bases each). Between the trimmed V and J ends, which lost 0 bases and 4 bases, there was a span of 22 bases. The CDR3 spans 19 residues. Germline-derived CDR1 and CDR2 are SGHVS and FNYEAQ. Written as DNA, the CDR3 is TGTGCCAGCAGCTTAGCAGTCCGGGGCAGGGCCGTCATGAAAAACATTCAGTACTTC. This translates into CASSLAVRGRAVMKNIQYF.

The J gene is TRBJ1-3, the V gene TRBV6-5; D might be TRBD1 (6 bases). Trimming left V 5 bases short and J 2 bases short, with 13 bases between. The CDR3 has 15 amino acids. Looked up from germline, CDR1 is MNHEY and CDR2 is SVGAGI. CDR3 in amino acids: CASSLGGAAGNTIYF. DNA for the CDR3: TGTGCCAGCAGTCTGGGGGGCGCGGCTGGAAACACCATATATTTT.

This chain uses TRBV19 with TRBJ2-1; 10 nucleotides align to TRBD1. CDR1 and CDR2 from the germline V gene are LNHDA and SQIVND (reference sequence). The CDR3 runs to 16 residues. With 4 bases clipped from V and 6 bases from J, the junction kept 9 bases outside the gene matches. Here the CDR3 reads CASSSPGQGRPNEQFF. CDR3 sequence (DNA): TGTGCCAGTAGTAGCCCGGGACAGGGGCGGCCCAATGAGCAGTTCTTC.